This T cell receptor beta chain was sequenced for a study of CD8+ T cells in alopecia areata listed by TCRdb under 2018. With respect to the entire study: Treated patients were enrolled in an open-label pilot trial of oral tofacitinib, 5 to 10 mg twice daily, for moderate-to-severe alopecia areata. Human TCRbeta sequencing covered scalp tissue and sorted CD4+ and CD8+ peripheral blood T cells from patchy and totalis/universalis alopecia areata patients and healthy controls. TCRbeta CDR3 regions were amplified by immunoSEQ multiplex PCR with 35 Vbeta forward and 13 Jbeta reverse primers. Tofacitinib-treated patients had biopsies at baseline and at 4 and 24 weeks of treatment, with a later scalp biopsy in several patients. Scalp clonality was compared across normal scalp (n=4), patchy alopecia areata scalp (n=8), and alopecia totalis/universalis scalp (n=8). In treated patients, disease severity was measured using the SALT score, which gives the percentage of scalp surface area affected. RNA was extracted with the PAXgene miRNA kit for fixed scalp, the miRNeasy kit for PBMCs, and the RNeasy kit for mouse skin. High-throughput TCRbeta sequencing was used to examine T cell clonal expansion in alopecia areata in both the C3H/HeJ mouse model and human patients. Patients received tofacitinib for 6 to 18 months and were then followed off drug for 6 months to check for delayed response and recurrence.

The library relied on the immunoSEQ multiplex PCR assay. To provide template for TCR sequencing, every sample had RNA extracted and reverse transcribed into cDNA. First-strand cDNA was synthesized using SuperScript III with a 2:1 mix of oligo-dT and random hexamers. A synthetic immune receptor repertoire was used to gauge amplification bias, and whatever bias remained was removed computationally. On the study's bioinformatics: Raw reads were preprocessed for error removal, and CDR3 was defined according to IMGT conventions as running from the conserved cysteine to phenylalanine. Clonality was computed as 1 minus the Shannon entropy, with the entropy normalized by log2 of the number of productive unique TCRs. CD4 or CD8 identity of scalp clones was inferred by cross-referencing scalp TCRbeta sequences with sorted blood CD4 and CD8 repertoires. TCRdb retrieved this table from immuneACCESS and kept in-frame rearrangements only. Not all clones are present; in checked studies, unresolved V genes account for under half, and no reason is known for the remainder. The V and J calls and clone size come from that table; D and trimming were worked out from the DNA. The sample profile shows about 140,000 clones; around 86% of them were found once. The top ten clones comprise around 14% of the sample.

What the study reported, not specific to this receptor: Compared with normal scalp, lesional scalp had higher clonality and more expanded CD8+ clones, particularly in alopecia totalis/universalis, a pattern that suggests antigenic drive. Many expanded lesional clones persisted in scalp and blood during tofacitinib treatment, which may partly explain relapse after stopping treatment. TCR sequences shared between patients were less clear than in mice, possibly partly because of HLA diversity in the patient population. Because the treated cohort was small and included a single nonresponder, larger studies are needed to assess links between baseline CD8+ expansion and response. Scalp TCR repertoire analysis is complicated because resident alphabeta T cells in normal human skin are also sequenced, whereas mouse skin is dominated by gammadelta T cells. Scalp clonality and the number of expanded CD8+ clones among the top 100 scalp clones were significantly decreased by tofacitinib.

The time point tag for this specimen amounts to: less than five weeks on oral tofacitinib. Sample treatment or condition, as interpreted from the label and publication: oral pan-JAK inhibitor, 5-10 mg twice daily. Peripheral blood and lesional scalp punch biopsies were obtained from patients with alopecia areata. PBMCs were isolated by density centrifugation and stained for CD3, CD4 and CD8, after which CD4+ and CD8+ T cells were sorted on a FACSAria. In regard to this clone: Its recognized antigen is unknown. There are no base qualities to consult, and no much larger clone falls within one base.

Inclusive of the bounding cysteine and phenylalanine, the CDR3 is 11 residues long. The retained sequence is limited to the CDR3, 33 bases, with the frame set at the first base. From the germline V gene, CDR1 is SGHVS and CDR2 is FQNEAQ. Trimming takes 1 base from V and 9 bases from J, and the germline ends sit 6 bases apart. This sequence uses TRBV7-8 and TRBJ2-5; the D gene identity is not certain. The sequencing here drew on CD8+ T cells sorted from blood, taken at week 4, from a patient treated with tofacitinib. The TCR was taken from a human donor with alopecia areata. The CDR3 reads CASSLVESQYF. The DNA sequence reads TGTGCCAGCAGCTTAGTGGAATCCCAGTACTTC.